The sequence of this TCR beta chain was determined in a study of lymphopenia after photon versus proton radiotherapy (dated by TCRdb to the late 2010s). As for the study more broadly: Photon and proton radiation therapy were compared by the study for their immunological effects in patients with gastrointestinal tumors who developed high-grade lymphopenia. The study aimed to characterize how the two radiation modalities differ in their impact on the immune system. The cohort included some 20 patients with gastrointestinal tumors who developed lymphopenia after receiving either photon or proton therapy. Paper-wide results and their limitations: Across the cohort, among patients who died, a greater drop in TCR diversity after the nadir was inversely correlated with overall survival time. Once the lymphocyte count had reached its nadir, the repertoires of photon-treated patients showed oligoclonal expansion, particularly of CD8+ Temra cells, and this expansion drove the decline in diversity. The authors looked at the survival association only in patients who died, and they framed better survival with proton therapy as a possibility rather than a demonstrated result. Proton-treated patients stayed relatively stable during treatment, while photon-treated patients lost naive T cells and TCR diversity and gained effector/memory populations.

A word on this clone: This clone's antigen is unknown. No clone much larger than this one lies a single base away; base qualities are absent.

Sequences SGDLS (CDR1) and YYNGEE (CDR2) are obtained from the germline V gene. Its CDR3 holds 15 amino acids, cysteine through phenylalanine. The only DNA kept is the CDR3, 45 bases in frame from the first base. V sheds 0 bases and J sheds 1 base, leaving 7 bases between their ends. The library was obtained by the immunoSEQ multiplex PCR assay. Deep sequencing of rearranged TCR beta loci, alongside multiparametric flow cytometry, was used to profile T cell repertoires. TCRdb limited this immuneACCESS table to in-frame rearrangements with V and J called. A share of clones is missing; checked studies link under half to unresolved V genes, and the rest is unexplained. Across this sample there are tens of thousands of clones, with roughly 92% seen only once. Roughly 15% of the sample comes from the top ten.

The TCR was taken from a man aged 55 to 70 with cholangiocarcinoma. Recombination connected TRBV9 to TRBJ2-2, with the D gene uncertain. The starting material was peripheral blood, obtained from a patient treated with photon-based radiotherapy. The nucleotide sequence is given as TGTGCCAGCAGCGTAGATAGTCTGAACACCGGGGAGCTGTTTTTT. Protein translation: CASSVDSLNTGELFF.